Included here is one T cell receptor beta chain sequence, with context. Its antigen remains undetermined. No base qualities exist here, and no much larger clone lies one base off it. This sample stems from a study of blood T cell repertoires in COVID-19 (dated by TCRdb to between 2020 and 2021). For context, the study as a whole: Samples from collaborators originated in the United States, Italy and Spain and spanned both the acute and convalescent phases of COVID-19. The dataset comprised deeply sampled blood TCRbeta repertoires from subjects exposed to, actively infected with, or recovered from COVID-19. The sample metadata nearly always contained a de-identified subject ID, COVID-19 status, age in years and sex. The prospective study material was composed of cDNA or gDNA derived from T cells, B-cell-depleted T cells, or PBMCs. HLA class I and class II types, where available, came from metadata supplied by the sample provider rather than from assay-based typing. The samples were drawn from the first 160 participants of the ongoing ImmuneRACE study and from 1,254 subjects provided by 6 global collaborators. The repertoires were released in a freely available public database intended as a resource for research on the immune response to SARS-CoV-2. Paper-wide results and their limitations: Clinical and demographic metadata were provided uncurated, with the amount varying by source and participant.

Each collaborating institution followed its own protocols to collect whole blood in K2EDTA tubes. For TCRbeta analysis, collaborators shipped samples in one of three forms: frozen whole blood, isolated PBMCs, or DNA extracted from either of those sample types. The immunoSEQ Assay, a bias-controlled multiplex PCR, was used to amplify TCRbeta CDR3 regions from genomic DNA. In the original analysis: Within the assay, amplification of reference gene primers was used to estimate how many nucleated cells each sample contained. Sequence reads were collapsed and filtered to measure the absolute abundance of every unique TCRbeta CDR3 rearrangement. For each sample, productive Simpson clonality was calculated as the square root of Simpson's diversity index across productive rearrangements. TCRdb re-hosts the immuneACCESS table, in-frame sequences only. Its copies lack some clones; in the studies checked, an unresolved V gene accounts for under half of them, and the cause for the rest is not known. That table supplies the V and J calls and clone size; D and trimming were determined from the DNA. This sample is represented by some 150,000 clones; approximately 90% of them were singletons. The top ten constitute 1.5% to 2% of the sample.

The junction shows trimming of 10 bases on V and 1 base on J, and the gene matches do not reach 5 bases of it. The germline V gene gives CDR1 as WSHSY and CDR2 as SAAADI. The CDR3 goes from the cysteine to the phenylalanine over 13 residues. Only the CDR3 DNA is retained, 39 bases long and in frame from the first base. The TCR sequence derives from a human donor in a cohort sampled during active COVID-19. Here the chain combines TRBV10-2 and TRBJ1-1, with 8 bases aligning to TRBD1. Sample: peripheral blood. The DNA is as follows: TGCGCCACCGAAACAGGGGGGAACACTGAAGCTTTCTTT. It translates to CATETGGNTEAFF.